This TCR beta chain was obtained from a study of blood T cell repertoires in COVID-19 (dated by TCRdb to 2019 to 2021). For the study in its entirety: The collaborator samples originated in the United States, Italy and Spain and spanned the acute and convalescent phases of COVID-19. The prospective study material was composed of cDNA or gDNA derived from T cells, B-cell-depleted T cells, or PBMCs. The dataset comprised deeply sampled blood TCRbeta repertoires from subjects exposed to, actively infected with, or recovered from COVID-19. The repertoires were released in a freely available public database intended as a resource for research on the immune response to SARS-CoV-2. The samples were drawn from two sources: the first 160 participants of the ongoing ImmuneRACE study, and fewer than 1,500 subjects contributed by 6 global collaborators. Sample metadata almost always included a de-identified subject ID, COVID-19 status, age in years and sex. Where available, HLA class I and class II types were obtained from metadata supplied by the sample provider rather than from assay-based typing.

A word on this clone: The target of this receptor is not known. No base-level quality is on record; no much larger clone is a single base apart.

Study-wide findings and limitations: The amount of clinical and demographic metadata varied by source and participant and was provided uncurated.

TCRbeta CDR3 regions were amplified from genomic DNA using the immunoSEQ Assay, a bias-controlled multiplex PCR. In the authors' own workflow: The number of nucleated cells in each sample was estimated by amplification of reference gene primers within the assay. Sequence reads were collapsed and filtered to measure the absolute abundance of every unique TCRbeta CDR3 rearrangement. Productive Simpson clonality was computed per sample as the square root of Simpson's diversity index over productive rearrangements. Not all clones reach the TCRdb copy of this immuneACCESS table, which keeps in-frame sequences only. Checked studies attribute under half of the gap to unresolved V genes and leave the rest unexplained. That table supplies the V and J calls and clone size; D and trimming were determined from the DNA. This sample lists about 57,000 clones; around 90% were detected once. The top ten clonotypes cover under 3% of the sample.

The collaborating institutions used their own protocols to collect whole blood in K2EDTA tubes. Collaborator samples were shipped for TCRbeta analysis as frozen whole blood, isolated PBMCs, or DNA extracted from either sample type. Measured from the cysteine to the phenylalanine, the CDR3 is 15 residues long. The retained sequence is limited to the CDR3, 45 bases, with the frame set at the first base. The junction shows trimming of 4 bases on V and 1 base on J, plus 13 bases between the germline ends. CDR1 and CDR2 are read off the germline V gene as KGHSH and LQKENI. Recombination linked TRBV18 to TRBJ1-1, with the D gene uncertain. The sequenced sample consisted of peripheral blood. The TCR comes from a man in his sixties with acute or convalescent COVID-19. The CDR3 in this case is CASSLAETRNTEAFF. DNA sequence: TGTGCCAGCTCACTCGCCGAGACACGGAACACTGAAGCTTTCTTT.